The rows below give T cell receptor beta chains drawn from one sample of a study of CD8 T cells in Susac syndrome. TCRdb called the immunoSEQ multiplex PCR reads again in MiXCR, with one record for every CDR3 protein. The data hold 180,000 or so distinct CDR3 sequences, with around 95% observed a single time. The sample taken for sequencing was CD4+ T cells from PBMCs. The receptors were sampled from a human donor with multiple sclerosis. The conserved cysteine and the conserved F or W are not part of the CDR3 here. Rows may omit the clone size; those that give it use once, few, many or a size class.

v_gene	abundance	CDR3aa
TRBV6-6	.	ASSGASASAEAF
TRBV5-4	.	ASSRLSGQEGQETQY
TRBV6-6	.	ASSYPLMGQNTEAF
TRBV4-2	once	ASSPVGRGDSPLH
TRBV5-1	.	ASRPAGTYEQY
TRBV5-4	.	ASSPTSDSYEQY
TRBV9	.	ASSVGPGEYNEQF
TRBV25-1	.	ASSKKGVTDTQY
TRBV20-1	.	SARGRGQGARQPQH
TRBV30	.	AWSQAGDEQY
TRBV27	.	ASSSGDRGRLDGYT
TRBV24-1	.	ATSDQGGYKKSGANVLT
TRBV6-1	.	ASAALSGRTEAF
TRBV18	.	ASSPNPHSGGGYQETQY
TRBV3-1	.	ASSQATTGVFKEQY
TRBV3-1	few	ASSLTTSGANVLT
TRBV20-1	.	SARDPKDRERNNEQF
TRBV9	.	ASSVGQGSYNSPLH
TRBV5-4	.	ASSSPDIYLGAEAF
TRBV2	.	ASSVQRGSGSYNEQF
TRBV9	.	ASSVGSARPQADTQY
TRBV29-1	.	SVGTQLSYEQY
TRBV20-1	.	SASPIDRAVYEQY
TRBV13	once	ASSWRDSSYNEQF
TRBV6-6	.	ASSSPGGISYEQY
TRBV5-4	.	ASSSPGLMNTGELF
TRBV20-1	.	SASRGGSGNTIY
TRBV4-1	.	ASSQGRQGDTGELF
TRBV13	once	ASSGRDRGEYNSPLH
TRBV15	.	ATSTGTGAPNYGYT
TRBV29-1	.	SAGGMNTEAF
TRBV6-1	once	ASRARTTASVGYT
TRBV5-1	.	ASSLDWGDSPLH
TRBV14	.	ASSQAGTGVRGYT
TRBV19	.	ASSIDWTGEQY
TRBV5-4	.	ASSQVGRGGSEQF
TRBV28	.	ASTDGSTYEQY
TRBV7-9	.	ASSQTRAAAYNEQF
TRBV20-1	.	SARDDGGIKFEQF
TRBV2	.	ASEPPGTGGANTGELF
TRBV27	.	ASSFGLRNSPLH
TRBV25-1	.	ASSVQGRSPLH